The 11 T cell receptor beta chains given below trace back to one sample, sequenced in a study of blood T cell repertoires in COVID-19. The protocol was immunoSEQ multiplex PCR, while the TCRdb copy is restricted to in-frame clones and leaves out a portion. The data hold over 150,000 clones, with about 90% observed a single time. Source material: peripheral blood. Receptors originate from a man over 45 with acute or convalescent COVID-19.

The CDR3 reads CASSPPTGWTKNIQYF. The DNA of the CDR3 is TGTGCCAGCAGTCCTCCGACAGGGTGGACCAAAAACATTCAGTACTTC. V and J are TRBV28 and TRBJ2-4; TRBD1 matches at 7 bases. The CDR3 is made up of 16 amino acids. Germline loops: CDR1 MDHEN, CDR2 SYDVKM. Trimming took 5 bases from V and 2 from J; bases not matched to a gene: 9.

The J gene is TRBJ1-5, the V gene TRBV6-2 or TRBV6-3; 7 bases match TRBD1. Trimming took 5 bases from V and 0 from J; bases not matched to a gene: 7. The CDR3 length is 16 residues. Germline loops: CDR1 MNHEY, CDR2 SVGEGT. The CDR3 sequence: CASSRDRPYSNQPQHF. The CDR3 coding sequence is TGTGCCAGCAGTCGGGACAGACCATATAGCAATCAGCCCCAGCATTTT.

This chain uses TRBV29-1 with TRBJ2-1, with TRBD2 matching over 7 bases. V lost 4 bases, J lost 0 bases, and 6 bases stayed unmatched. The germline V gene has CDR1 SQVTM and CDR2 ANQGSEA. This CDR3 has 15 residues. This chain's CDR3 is CSVVSGRGSYNEQFF. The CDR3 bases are TGCAGCGTTGTTTCGGGGAGGGGCTCCTACAATGAGCAGTTCTTC.

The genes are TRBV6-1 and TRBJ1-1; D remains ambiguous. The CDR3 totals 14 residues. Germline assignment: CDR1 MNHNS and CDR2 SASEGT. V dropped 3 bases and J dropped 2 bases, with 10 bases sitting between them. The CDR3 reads CASSDGFGNTEAFF. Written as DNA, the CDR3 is TGTGCCAGCAGTGATGGCTTTGGTAACACTGAAGCTTTCTTT.

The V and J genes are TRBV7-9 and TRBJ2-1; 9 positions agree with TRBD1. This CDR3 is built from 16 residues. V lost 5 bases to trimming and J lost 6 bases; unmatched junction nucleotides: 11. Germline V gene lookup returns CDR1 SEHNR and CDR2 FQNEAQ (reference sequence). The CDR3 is CASSPTGTGIRNEQFF. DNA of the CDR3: TGTGCCAGCAGCCCGACCGGGACAGGGATTCGCAATGAGCAGTTCTTC.

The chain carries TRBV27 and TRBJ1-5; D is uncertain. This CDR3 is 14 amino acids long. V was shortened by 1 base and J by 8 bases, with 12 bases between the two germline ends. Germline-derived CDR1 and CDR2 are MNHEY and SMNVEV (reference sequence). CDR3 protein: CASSLLSTVEPQHF. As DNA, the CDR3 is TGTGCCAGCAGTTTATTGAGCACGGTAGAGCCCCAGCATTTT.

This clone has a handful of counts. CDR3 region: CATNRDSAGKAFF. CDR3 coding DNA: TGTGCCACCAACCGGGACAGCGCCGGGAAAGCTTTCTTT. The V and J genes are TRBV2 and TRBJ1-1, with 7 bases fitting TRBD1. The CDR3 totals 13 residues. Germline V gene data show CDR1 as SNHLY and CDR2 as FYNNEI. V was pared by 10 bases and J by 9 bases, with 14 bases of the junction left unmatched.

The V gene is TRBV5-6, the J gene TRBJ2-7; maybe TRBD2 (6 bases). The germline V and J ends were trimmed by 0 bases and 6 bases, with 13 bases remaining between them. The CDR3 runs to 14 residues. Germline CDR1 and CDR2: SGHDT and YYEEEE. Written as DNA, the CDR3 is TGTGCCAGCAGCTTGGCCCCTACTAGCTCCGAGCAGTACTTC. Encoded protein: CASSLAPTSSEQYF. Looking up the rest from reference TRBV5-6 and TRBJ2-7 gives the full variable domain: DAGVTQSPTHLIKTRGQQVTLRCSPKSGHDTVSWYQQALGQGPQFIFQYYEEEERQRGNFPDRFSGHQFPNYSSELNVNALLLGDSALYLCASSLAPTSSEQYFGPGTRLTVT.

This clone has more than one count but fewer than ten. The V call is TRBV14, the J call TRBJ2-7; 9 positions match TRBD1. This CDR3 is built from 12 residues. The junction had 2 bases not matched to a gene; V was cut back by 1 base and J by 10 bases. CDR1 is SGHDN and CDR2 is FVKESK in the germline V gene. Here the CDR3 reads CASSQGQGVQYV. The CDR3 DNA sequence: TGTGCCAGCAGCCAAGGACAGGGGGTTCAGTACGTC.

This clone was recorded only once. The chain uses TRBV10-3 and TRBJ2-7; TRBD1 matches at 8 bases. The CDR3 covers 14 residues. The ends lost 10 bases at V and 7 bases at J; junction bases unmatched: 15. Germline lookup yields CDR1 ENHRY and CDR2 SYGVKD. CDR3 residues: CATLLDRGAREQYF. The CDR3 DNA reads TGTGCCACCCTACTTGACAGGGGCGCTCGTGAGCAGTACTTC.

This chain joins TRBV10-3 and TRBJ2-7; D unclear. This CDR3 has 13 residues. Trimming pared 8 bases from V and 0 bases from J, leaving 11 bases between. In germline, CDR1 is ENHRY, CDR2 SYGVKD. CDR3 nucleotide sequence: TGTGCCATCGCGGCCAGCAGCTCCTACGAGCAGTACTTC. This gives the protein CAIAASSSYEQYF.